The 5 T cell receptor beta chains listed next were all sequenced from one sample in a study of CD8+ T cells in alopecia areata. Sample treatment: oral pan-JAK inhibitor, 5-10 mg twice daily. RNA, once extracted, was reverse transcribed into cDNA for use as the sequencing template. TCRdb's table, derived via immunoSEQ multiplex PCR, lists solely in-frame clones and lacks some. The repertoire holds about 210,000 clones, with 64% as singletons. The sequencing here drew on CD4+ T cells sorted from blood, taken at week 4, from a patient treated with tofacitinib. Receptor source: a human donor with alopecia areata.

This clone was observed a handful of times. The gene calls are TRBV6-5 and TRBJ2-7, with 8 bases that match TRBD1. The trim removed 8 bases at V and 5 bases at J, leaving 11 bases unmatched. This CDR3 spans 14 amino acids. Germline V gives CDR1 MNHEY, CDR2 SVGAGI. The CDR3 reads CASGPRQGSDEQYF. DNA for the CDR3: TGTGCCAGCGGGCCGCGACAGGGGTCGGACGAGCAGTACTTC.

CDR3 amino acids: CASSHGRGTQETQYF. The DNA for the CDR3 is TGTGCCAGCAGCCATGGGAGGGGCACCCAAGAGACCCAGTACTTC. This chain joins TRBV7-9 and TRBJ2-5, with 7 bases lining up with TRBD2. The germline gives CDR1 SEHNR, CDR2 FQNEAQ (reference sequence). The CDR3 is made up of 15 amino acids. J gave up 1 base and V 5 bases, and 7 bases lay outside the gene matches.

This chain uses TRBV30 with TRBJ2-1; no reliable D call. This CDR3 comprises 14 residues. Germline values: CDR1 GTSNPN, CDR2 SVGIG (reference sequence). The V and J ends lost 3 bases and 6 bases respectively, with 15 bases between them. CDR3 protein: CAWRLGGPPNEQFF. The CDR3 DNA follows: TGTGCCTGGAGGTTGGGCGGCCCCCCCAATGAGCAGTTCTTC.

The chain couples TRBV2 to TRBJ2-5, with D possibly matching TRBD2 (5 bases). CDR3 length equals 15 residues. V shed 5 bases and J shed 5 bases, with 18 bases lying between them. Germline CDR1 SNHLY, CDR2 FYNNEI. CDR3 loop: CASSLRTDSGETQYF. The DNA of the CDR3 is TGTGCCAGCAGTCTCCGAACGGATTCGGGGGAGACCCAGTACTTC.

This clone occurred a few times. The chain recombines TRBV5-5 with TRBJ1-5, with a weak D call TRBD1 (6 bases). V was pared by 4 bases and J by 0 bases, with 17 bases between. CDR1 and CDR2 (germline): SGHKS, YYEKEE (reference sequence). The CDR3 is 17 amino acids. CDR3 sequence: CASSALVTGISNQPQHF. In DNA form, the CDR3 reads TGTGCCAGCAGCGCTCTGGTGACAGGAATTAGCAATCAGCCCCAGCATTTT.